The present entry profiles one TCR beta chain with its context. The antigen is undetermined. The record originates from a study of T cells in localized non-small cell lung cancer. Clones were sequenced by immunoSEQ multiplex PCR, and TCRdb holds only the in-frame ones, with some missing. This sample has about 10,000 clones; 29% occur once, and the top ten carry approximately 5%. CDR1 is MNHGY, CDR2 SAAAGT, per germline. Trimming removed 2 bases from V and 4 bases from J, with 13 bases in between. CDR3 length: 15 amino acids. Overall study findings and caveats: Sequencing involved a lone tumor region, leaving heterogeneity possible. Median detection of top 100 tumor clones in adjacent lung was 55 to 60 clones. Patients showing higher blood T cell density tended to see longer overall survival.

The gene calls are TRBV6-8 and TRBJ2-3, with D perhaps being TRBD1 or TRBD2 (6 bases each). Material: lung tumor tissue, obtained before any cancer treatment. The source of this sequence is a man aged 35 to 69 with stage I lung adenocarcinoma. Written as DNA, the CDR3 is TGTGCCAGCAGTTACAGGGGGGAGATCGCAGATACGCAGTATTTT. It is translated as CASSYRGEIADTQYF.